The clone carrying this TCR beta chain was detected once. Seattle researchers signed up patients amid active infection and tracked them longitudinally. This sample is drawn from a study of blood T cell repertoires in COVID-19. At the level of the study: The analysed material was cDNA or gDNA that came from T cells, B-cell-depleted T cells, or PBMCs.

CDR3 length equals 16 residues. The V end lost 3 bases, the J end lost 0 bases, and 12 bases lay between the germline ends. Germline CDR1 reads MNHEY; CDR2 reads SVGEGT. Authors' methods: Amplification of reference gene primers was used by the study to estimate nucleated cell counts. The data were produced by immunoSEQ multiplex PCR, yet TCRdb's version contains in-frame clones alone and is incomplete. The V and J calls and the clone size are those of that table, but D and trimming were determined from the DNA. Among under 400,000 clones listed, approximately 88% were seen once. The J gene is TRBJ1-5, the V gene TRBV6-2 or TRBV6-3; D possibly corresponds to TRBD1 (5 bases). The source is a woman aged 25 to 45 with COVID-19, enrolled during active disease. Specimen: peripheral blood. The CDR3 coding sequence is TGTGCCAGCAGTTATTCCGGGGGTATTAGCAATCAGCCCCAGCATTTT. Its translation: CASSYSGGISNQPQHF.